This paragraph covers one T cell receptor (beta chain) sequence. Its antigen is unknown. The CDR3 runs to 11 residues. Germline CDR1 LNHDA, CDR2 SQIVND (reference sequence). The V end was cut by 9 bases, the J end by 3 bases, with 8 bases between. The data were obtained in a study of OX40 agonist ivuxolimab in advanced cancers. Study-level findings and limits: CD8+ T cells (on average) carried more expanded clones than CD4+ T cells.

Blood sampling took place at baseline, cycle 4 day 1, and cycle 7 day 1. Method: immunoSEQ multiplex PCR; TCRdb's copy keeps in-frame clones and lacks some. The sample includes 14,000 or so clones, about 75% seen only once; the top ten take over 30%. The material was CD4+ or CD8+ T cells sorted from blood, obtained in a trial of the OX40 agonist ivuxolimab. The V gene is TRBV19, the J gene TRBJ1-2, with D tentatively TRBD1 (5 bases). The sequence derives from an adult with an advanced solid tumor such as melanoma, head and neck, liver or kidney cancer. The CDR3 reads CASGHYYGYTF. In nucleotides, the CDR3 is TGTGCCAGCGGACATTACTATGGCTACACCTTC.